The present T cell receptor (beta chain) was sequenced within a study of blood T cell repertoires in COVID-19. Germline CDR1 and CDR2: SEHNR and FQNEAQ (reference sequence). The CDR3 is 12 amino acids. Sequenced by immunoSEQ multiplex PCR; TCRdb stores in-frame clones only, minus some. The profile shows around 260,000 clones, 80% to 90% of them singletons. The source of this sequence is a woman in her forties who had recovered from COVID-19. The chain is built from TRBV7-9 and TRBJ2-7; TRBD1 matches at 7 bases. The sample comprised peripheral blood. The CDR3 DNA follows: TGTGCCAGCAGCTTTGTCCCGGGACAGTTCCACGTC. It is translated as CASSFVPGQFHV.